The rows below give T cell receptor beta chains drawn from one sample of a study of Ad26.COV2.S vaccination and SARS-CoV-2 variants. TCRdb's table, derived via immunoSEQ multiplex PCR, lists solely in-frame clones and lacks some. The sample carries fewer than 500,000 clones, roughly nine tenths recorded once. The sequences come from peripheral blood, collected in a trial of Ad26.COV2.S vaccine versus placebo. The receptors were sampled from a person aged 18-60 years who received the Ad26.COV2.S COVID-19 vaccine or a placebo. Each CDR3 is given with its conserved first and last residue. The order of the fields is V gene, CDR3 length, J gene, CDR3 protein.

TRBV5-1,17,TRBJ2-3,CASSDGLAGVSTDTQYF
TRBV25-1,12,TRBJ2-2,CASRDWTGELFF
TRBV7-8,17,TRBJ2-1,CASSSYLVGATGNEQFF
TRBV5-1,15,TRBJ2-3,CASSPIAGGTDTQYF
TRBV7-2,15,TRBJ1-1,CASSLVGGLNTEAFF
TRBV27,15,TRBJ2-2,CASSLAHEGLGELFF
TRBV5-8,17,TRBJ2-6,CASSLTLTGSGANVLTF
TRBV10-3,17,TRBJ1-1,CAISAQKGGAVNTEAFF
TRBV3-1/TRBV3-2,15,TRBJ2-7,CASSQDGTLAYEQYF
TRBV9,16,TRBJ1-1,CASSAAGRGWGTEAFF
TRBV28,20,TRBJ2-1,CASSPPGGAGGGSVSGEQFF
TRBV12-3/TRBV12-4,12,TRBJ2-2,CASTPSTGELFF
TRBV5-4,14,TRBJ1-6,CASSATDLNSPLHF
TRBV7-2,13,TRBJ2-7,CASSPREYYEQYF
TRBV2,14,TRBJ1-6,CASGKQGRDSPLHF
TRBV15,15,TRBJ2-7,CATSRGQGISYEQYF
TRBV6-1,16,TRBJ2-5,CASSERLGQGEQTQYF
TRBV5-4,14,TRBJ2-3,CAGGRRGGSDTQYF
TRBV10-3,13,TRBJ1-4,CAISEQGLEKLFF
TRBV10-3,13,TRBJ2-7,CAITPDRSYEQYF
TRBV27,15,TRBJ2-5,CASSRLPMPEETQYF
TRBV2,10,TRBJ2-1,CASSGGRQFF
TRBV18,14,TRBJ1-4,CASSIDRVGEKLFF
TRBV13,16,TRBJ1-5,CASSPPHTNSNQPQHF
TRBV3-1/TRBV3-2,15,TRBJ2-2,CASSQRDFNTGELFF
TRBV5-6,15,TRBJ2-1,CASSPGLAAGNEQFF
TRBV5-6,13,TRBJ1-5,CASSFGTGQPQHF
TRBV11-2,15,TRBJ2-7,CASSLGPQGTYEQYF
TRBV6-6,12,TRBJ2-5,CASRSSGGVQYF
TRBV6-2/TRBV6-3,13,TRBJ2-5,CASSYMTRGTQYF
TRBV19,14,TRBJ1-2,CASSIEQGLEGYTF
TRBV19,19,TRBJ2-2,CASSIRGERTPLNTGELFF
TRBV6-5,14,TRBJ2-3,CASSYAVETDTQYF
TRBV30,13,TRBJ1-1,CAWTGQPNTEAFF
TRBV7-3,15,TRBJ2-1,CASSLIGAAYNEQFF
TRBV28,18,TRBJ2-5,CASSPRFAGRDREKTQYF
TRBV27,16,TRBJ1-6,CASSFAFYSYNSPLHF
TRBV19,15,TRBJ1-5,CASRRQTLSNQPQHF
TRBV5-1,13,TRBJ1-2,CASSLEGDYGYTF
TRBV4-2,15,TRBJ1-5,CASSQEGRNNQPQHF
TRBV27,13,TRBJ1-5,CASSPGGGQPQHF
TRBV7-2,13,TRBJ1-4,CASSLGQGGKLFF
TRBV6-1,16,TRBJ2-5,CASSVGPPGRRETQYF
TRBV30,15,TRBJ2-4,CAWSVKGSGSNIQYF
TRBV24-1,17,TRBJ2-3,CATSDLGPSGRGGTQYF
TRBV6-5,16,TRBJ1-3,CASSYIQPGSGNTIYF
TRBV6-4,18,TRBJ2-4,CASSDCLLAGGGKNIQYF
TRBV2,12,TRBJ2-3,CARAVGTDTQYF
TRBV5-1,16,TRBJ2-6,CASSGEGALGANVLTF
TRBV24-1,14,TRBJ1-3,CATSGGHSGNTIYF
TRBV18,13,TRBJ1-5,CASSAMGNQPQHF
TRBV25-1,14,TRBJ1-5,CASSGTGGNQPQHF
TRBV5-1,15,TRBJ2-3,CASSPGLAGTDTQYF
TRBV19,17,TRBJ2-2,CASKPVRDDTNIGELFF